This is a list of T cell receptor beta chains from one sample in a study of blood T cell repertoires in COVID-19. Produced via immunoSEQ multiplex PCR; TCRdb's table is partial and in-frame only. The repertoire holds about 180,000 clones, nearly 80% seen once, with roughly 14% in the top ten. The source material was PBMCs or T cells enriched from blood (not recorded which). The origin of the receptors is a man in his fifties or sixties who had been exposed to COVID-19. Each CDR3 is given with its conserved first and last residue. Each record gives: D gene, V gene, J gene, CDR3 DNA, CDR3 protein. The D gene is left open where the match is weak.

D gene: TRBD2
V gene: TRBV29-1
J gene: TRBJ2-1
CDR3 DNA: TGCAGCGTTCACCCTCTGACTAGCGGGAACTACAATGAGCAGTTCTTC
CDR3 protein: CSVHPLTSGNYNEQFF

D gene: .
V gene: TRBV6-2/TRBV6-3
J gene: TRBJ2-7
CDR3 DNA: TGTGCCAGCAGTTACCCGAAATCATACGGGAGACTCGACGAGCAGTACTTC
CDR3 protein: CASSYPKSYGRLDEQYF

D gene: .
V gene: TRBV4-3
J gene: TRBJ1-6
CDR3 DNA: TGCGCCAGCAGCCAAGATTCAGGGGCTAGTTCACCCCTCCACTTT
CDR3 protein: CASSQDSGASSPLHF

D gene: .
V gene: TRBV6-2/TRBV6-3
J gene: TRBJ1-5
CDR3 DNA: TGTGCCAGCAGTGCGTCAGACAGCTTCAATCAGCCCCAGCATTTT
CDR3 protein: CASSASDSFNQPQHF

D gene: .
V gene: TRBV7-2
J gene: TRBJ1-5
CDR3 DNA: TGTGCCAGCAGCTTAGAGTGGGGGGGCAATCAGCCCCAGCATTTT
CDR3 protein: CASSLEWGGNQPQHF

D gene: .
V gene: TRBV4-1
J gene: TRBJ2-1
CDR3 DNA: TGCGCCAGCAGCCAAGAATGGAGCGTCGCCTACAATGAGCAGTTCTTC
CDR3 protein: CASSQEWSVAYNEQFF

D gene: .
V gene: TRBV5-1
J gene: TRBJ2-7
CDR3 DNA: TGCGCCAGCAGTCCTGGGAGGGACAGGTTTGCCTACGAGCAGTACTTC
CDR3 protein: CASSPGRDRFAYEQYF

D gene: .
V gene: TRBV18
J gene: TRBJ2-6
CDR3 DNA: TGTGCCAGCTCACCGTTGACAGCCCCAGACTTTAGGGCCAACGTCCTGACTTTC
CDR3 protein: CASSPLTAPDFRANVLTF

D gene: .
V gene: TRBV28
J gene: TRBJ2-7
CDR3 DNA: TGTGCCAGCAGTTTACCAGGCAGCTCCTACGAGCAGTACTTC
CDR3 protein: CASSLPGSSYEQYF

D gene: .
V gene: TRBV27
J gene: TRBJ1-5
CDR3 DNA: TGTGCCAGCAGTTCCTCCCCACCGGGTCGACCCTCTAGCAATCAGCCCCAGCATTTT
CDR3 protein: CASSSSPPGRPSSNQPQHF

D gene: .
V gene: TRBV27
J gene: TRBJ1-5
CDR3 DNA: TGTGCCAGCAGTTTCTACGGGACACCCAATCAGCCCCAGCATTTT
CDR3 protein: CASSFYGTPNQPQHF

D gene: TRBD2
V gene: TRBV3-1/TRBV3-2
J gene: TRBJ2-1
CDR3 DNA: TGTGCCAGCAGCCCCCGGTCTAGCGGCGGCTATGAGCAGTTCTTC
CDR3 protein: CASSPRSSGGYEQFF

D gene: .
V gene: TRBV7-2
J gene: TRBJ1-5
CDR3 DNA: TGTGCCAGCAGCTTAGCCAGGGACAATCAGCCCCAGCATTTT
CDR3 protein: CASSLARDNQPQHF

D gene: .
V gene: TRBV20-1
J gene: TRBJ2-7
CDR3 DNA: TGCAGTGCTAGTTCCCCCAGGGGAGTCCACGAGCAGTACTTC
CDR3 protein: CSASSPRGVHEQYF

D gene: .
V gene: TRBV15
J gene: TRBJ1-1
CDR3 DNA: TGTGCCACCAGCAGAGATAAAAGACGGACTAACACTGAAGCTTTCTTT
CDR3 protein: CATSRDKRRTNTEAFF